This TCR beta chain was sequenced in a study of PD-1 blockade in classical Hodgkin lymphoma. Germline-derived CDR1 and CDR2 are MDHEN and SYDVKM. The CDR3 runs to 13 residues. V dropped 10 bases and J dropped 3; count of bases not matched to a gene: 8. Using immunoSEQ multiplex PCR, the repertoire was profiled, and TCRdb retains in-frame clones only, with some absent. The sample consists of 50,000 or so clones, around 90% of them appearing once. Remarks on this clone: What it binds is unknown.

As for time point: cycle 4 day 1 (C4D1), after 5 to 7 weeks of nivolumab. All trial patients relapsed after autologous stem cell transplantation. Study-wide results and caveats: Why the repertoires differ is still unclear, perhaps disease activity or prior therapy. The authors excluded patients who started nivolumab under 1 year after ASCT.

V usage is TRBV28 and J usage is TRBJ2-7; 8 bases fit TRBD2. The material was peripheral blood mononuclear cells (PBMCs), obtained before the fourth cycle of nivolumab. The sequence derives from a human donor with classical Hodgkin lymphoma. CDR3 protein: CATVSGSRYEQYF. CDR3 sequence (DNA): TGTGCCACCGTGAGCGGGAGTCGCTACGAGCAGTACTTC.